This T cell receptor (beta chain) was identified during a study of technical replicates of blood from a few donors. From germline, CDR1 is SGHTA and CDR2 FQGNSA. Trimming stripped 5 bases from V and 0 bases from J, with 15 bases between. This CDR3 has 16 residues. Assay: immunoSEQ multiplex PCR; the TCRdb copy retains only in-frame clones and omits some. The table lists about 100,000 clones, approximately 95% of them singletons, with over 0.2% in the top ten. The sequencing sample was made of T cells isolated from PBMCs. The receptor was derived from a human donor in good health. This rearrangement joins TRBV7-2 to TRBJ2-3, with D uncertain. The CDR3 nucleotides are TGTGCCAGCAGCCTTTCTTCTGCTACTAGCACAGATACGCAGTATTTT. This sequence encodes CASSLSSATSTDTQYF.